Following are 5 T cell receptor beta chains from one sample sequenced in a study of human T cells and chemical hapten exposure. Sample time point: patch test 1, 2 weeks after DPC sensitization. This sample's treatment: therapeutic diphenylcyclopropenone sensitization with weekly scalp DPC. TCRdb processed the RACE reads anew with MiXCR; each CDR3 protein has one entry. In the table there are some 400,000 distinct CDR3 sequences, more than 4.5% of which are singletons. The sample consisted of whole blood, taken in connection with sensitization to the hapten diphenylcyclopropenone (DPC). These receptors were obtained from a woman in her 50s with alopecia areata. Some clones in this sample may be carry-over from other donors' samples.

J is TRBJ2-7 and V is TRBV20-1; weak D call: TRBD2 (5 bases). Germline V CDR1 and CDR2: DFQATT, SNEGSKA (reference sequence). The V gene lost 4 bases and the J gene lost 5 bases, with 15 bases spanning the gap. The CDR3 is 13 residues long. DNA for the CDR3: TGCAGTGCTAATTCGATAGCGAGGGACGAGCAGTACTTC. Encoded protein: CSANSIARDEQYF.

The gene calls are TRBV7-8 and TRBJ2-1; 11 bases line up with TRBD2. CDR1 and CDR2 from the germline V gene are SGHVS and FQNEAQ. The CDR3 has 17 amino acids. Unmatched junction bases numbered 9, after V lost 3 bases and J lost 5 bases. This chain's CDR3 is CASSFPMGLADHNEQFF. In nucleotides, the CDR3 is TGTGCCAGCAGCTTTCCCATGGGACTAGCGGACCACAATGAGCAGTTCTTC.

V and J are TRBV6-5 and TRBJ2-5; 11 bases are a match to TRBD1. Per the germline V gene, CDR1 is MNHEY and CDR2 is SVGAGI. The junction had 6 bases not matched to a gene; V was cut back by 7 bases and J by 5 bases. The CDR3 consists of 14 residues. CDR3 sequence reads: CASKPGTGGETQYF. Here the CDR3 DNA reads TGTGCCAGCAAGCCTGGGACAGGGGGTGAGACCCAGTACTTC.

This clonotype has ten or more counts. This sequence joins TRBV29-1 and TRBJ2-1, with TRBD1 identical over 10 bases. Trimming took 4 bases from V and 8 from J; bases not matched to a gene: 8. The CDR3 spans 14 residues. Germline loops: CDR1 SQVTM, CDR2 ANQGSEA. The CDR3 region is CSVAGTGEFDEQFF. The CDR3 bases are TGCAGCGTTGCCGGGACAGGGGAGTTCGATGAGCAGTTCTTC.

The V gene is TRBV20-1, the J gene TRBJ2-2; D gene uncertain. The CDR3 spans 13 residues. The V gene lost 3 bases and the J gene lost 1 base, with 6 bases spanning the gap. Germline-derived CDR1 and CDR2 are DFQATT and SNEGSKA (reference sequence). CDR3 protein: CSARAVNTGELFF. The CDR3 nucleotides are TGCAGTGCTAGGGCCGTGAACACCGGGGAGCTGTTTTTT.